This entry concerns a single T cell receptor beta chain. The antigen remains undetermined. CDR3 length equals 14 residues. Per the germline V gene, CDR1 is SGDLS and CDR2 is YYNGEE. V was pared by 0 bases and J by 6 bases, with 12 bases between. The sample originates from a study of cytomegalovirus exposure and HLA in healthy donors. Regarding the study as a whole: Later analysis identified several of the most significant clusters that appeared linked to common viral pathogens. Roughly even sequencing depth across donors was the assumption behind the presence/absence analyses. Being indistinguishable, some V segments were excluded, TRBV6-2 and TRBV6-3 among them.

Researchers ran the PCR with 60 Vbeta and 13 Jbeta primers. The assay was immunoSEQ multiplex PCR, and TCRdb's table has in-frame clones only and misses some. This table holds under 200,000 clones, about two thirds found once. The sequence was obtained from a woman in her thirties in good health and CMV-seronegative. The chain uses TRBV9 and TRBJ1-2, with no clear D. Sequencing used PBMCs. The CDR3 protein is CASSVAYGENGYTF. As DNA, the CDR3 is TGTGCCAGCAGCGTAGCATACGGAGAGAATGGCTACACCTTC.